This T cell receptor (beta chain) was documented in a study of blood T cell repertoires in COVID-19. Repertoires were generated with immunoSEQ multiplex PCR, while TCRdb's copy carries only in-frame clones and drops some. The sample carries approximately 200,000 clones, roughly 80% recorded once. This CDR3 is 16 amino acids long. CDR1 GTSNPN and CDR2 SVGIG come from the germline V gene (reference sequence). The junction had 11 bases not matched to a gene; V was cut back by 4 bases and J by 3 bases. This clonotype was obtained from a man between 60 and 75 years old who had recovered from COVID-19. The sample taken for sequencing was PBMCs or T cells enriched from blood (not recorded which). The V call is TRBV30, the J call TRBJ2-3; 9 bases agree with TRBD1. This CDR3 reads CAWNLQGALETDTQYF. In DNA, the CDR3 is TGTGCCTGGAACCTACAGGGGGCCTTAGAGACAGATACGCAGTATTTT.